This is a list of T cell receptor beta chains from one sample in a study of T cells in Graves' hyperthyroidism and ophthalmopathy. TCRdb recomputed calls from the multiplex PCR reads with MiXCR, one row per CDR3 protein. The table includes around 200,000 distinct CDR3 sequences, about 17% detected once. Sequenced: blood. The receptors derive from a woman in her fifties or sixties with Graves' hyperthyroidism. Each CDR3 is given with its conserved first and last residue. A D gene is named only where the DNA matches it firmly. Clone size is stated in some rows and not others, as once, few, many or a class when expanded.

j_call,v_call,d_call,clone_size,cdr3_nt,cdr3_aa
TRBJ1-5,TRBV28,NA,NA,TGTGCCAGCATATTATCACCAAGTGGCAATCAGCCCCAGCATTTT,CASILSPSGNQPQHF
TRBJ1-1,TRBV7-3,NA,many,TGTGCCAGCAGCCAAGGTCCGGGGACTGAAGCTTTCTTT,CASSQGPGTEAFF
TRBJ2-7,TRBV29-1,TRBD2,many,TGCAGCGTTGAAGGTTACGGCGGGGGGACGTTGTACGAGCAGTACTTC,CSVEGYGGGTLYEQYF
TRBJ1-5,TRBV27,NA,many,TGTGCCAGCAGTTTATTAGGGAATCAGCCCCAGCATTTT,CASSLLGNQPQHF
TRBJ2-5,TRBV3-1,NA,many,TGTGCCAGCAGCCAAGTCCAGGCGTCGGAGACCCAGTACTTC,CASSQVQASETQYF
TRBJ2-7,TRBV28,NA,NA,TGTGCCAGCAGCCAGACAACCCTCGAGCAGTACTTC,CASSQTTLEQYF
TRBJ1-3,TRBV24-1,NA,many,TGTGCCACCAGTGACTCGAGTGGGATCTCTGGAAACACCATATATTTT,CATSDSSGISGNTIYF
TRBJ2-3,TRBV15,NA,many,TGTGCCACCAGCTTTCAGGGGCAGGGTTGGACAGATACGCAGTATTTT,CATSFQGQGWTDTQYF
TRBJ1-4,TRBV7-9,NA,many,TGTGCCAGCAGCTTAGGCGCAGGGATCACAACTAATGAAAAACTGTTTTTT,CASSLGAGITTNEKLFF
TRBJ1-2,TRBV20-1,TRBD1,few,TGCAGTGCTAGGGAGGGGGCGCGAGGCTACACCTTC,CSAREGARGYTF
TRBJ2-5,TRBV6-2/TRBV6-3,NA,many,TGTGCCAGCAGCCTCAGCGGTCTAAAAGAGACCCAGTACTTC,CASSLSGLKETQYF